This is a list of T cell receptor beta chains from one sample in a study of T cells in Graves' hyperthyroidism and ophthalmopathy. One entry per CDR3 protein results from TCRdb running MiXCR on the multiplex PCR reads. The sample has about 700,000 distinct CDR3 sequences, approximately 14% seen once. The material sequenced was blood. All receptors come from a woman under 30 with Graves' hyperthyroidism. Both conserved end residues are part of each CDR3.

v_call	cdr3_aa
TRBV20-1	CSARAQNTEAFF
TRBV6-6	CASSYSWTEETQYF
TRBV20-1	CSASILAGGYEQYF
TRBV4-1	CASSQQVIRSGANVLTF
TRBV19	CASSTQGVYSNQPQHF
TRBV7-2	CASSPQTGPNYGYTF
TRBV7-9	CASSFDSSSYEQYF
TRBV7-6	CASSQAGGATGANVLTF
TRBV7-8	CASRPGVTREAFF
TRBV2	CASRVTANEQFF
TRBV7-2	CASSLGGAVRSYEQYF